A selection of T cell receptor beta chains follows, all from one sample in a study of blood T cells in healthy people across ages. TCRdb re-analysed the 5' RACE reads in MiXCR, keeping a single row per CDR3 protein. The table lists some 1 million distinct CDR3 sequences, 35% to 55% of them singletons. Sample: blood. Receptors were obtained from a woman between 55 and 75 years old in good health. Each CDR3 is given with its conserved first and last residue. A D gene is named only where the DNA matches it firmly. Not all rows give a size; the values are once, few, many and, for expanded clones, a class.

V: TRBV20-1
J: TRBJ1-4
D: NA
size: once
CDR3: CSAPLRGANEKLFF
DNA: TGCAGTGCCCCACTCCGCGGGGCTAATGAAAAACTGTTTTTT

V: TRBV6-7
J: TRBJ2-7
D: NA
size: NA
CDR3: CASSYGGLPPREQYF
DNA: TGTGCCAGCAGTTACGGTGGACTACCTCCTAGGGAGCAGTACTTC

V: TRBV29-1
J: TRBJ2-1
D: TRBD2
size: NA
CDR3: CSVVPSGRPSYNEQFF
DNA: TGCAGCGTTGTTCCTAGCGGGAGACCATCATACAATGAGCAGTTCTTC

V: TRBV6-6
J: TRBJ1-2
D: TRBD1
size: NA
CDR3: CASSTGTGIGYTF
DNA: TGTGCCAGCAGTACCGGGACAGGGATCGGCTACACCTTC

V: TRBV12-3/TRBV12-4
J: TRBJ2-1
D: NA
size: NA
CDR3: CASSFRDRREQFF
DNA: TGTGCCAGCAGTTTCCGAGATCGGCGTGAGCAGTTCTTC

V: TRBV5-1
J: TRBJ2-5
D: TRBD1
size: NA
CDR3: CASRTGQGEETQYF
DNA: TGCGCCAGCAGAACGGGACAGGGGGAAGAGACCCAGTACTTC

V: TRBV27
J: TRBJ2-4
D: TRBD2
size: few
CDR3: CASSYSGTSGDIQYF
DNA: TGTGCCAGCAGCTACTCCGGGACTAGCGGGGACATTCAGTACTTC

V: TRBV18
J: TRBJ2-7
D: NA
size: NA
CDR3: CASSPPDRPSYEQYF
DNA: TGTGCCAGCTCACCACCCGACAGGCCATCCTACGAGCAGTACTTC

V: TRBV4-2
J: TRBJ2-3
D: NA
size: few
CDR3: CASSPLRRGTADTDTQYF
DNA: TGTGCCAGCAGCCCCCTACGGCGGGGCACCGCTGACACAGATACGCAGTATTTT

V: TRBV12-3/TRBV12-4
J: TRBJ2-3
D: NA
size: NA
CDR3: CASSNDSTDTQYF
DNA: TGTGCCAGCAGTAACGACAGCACAGATACGCAGTATTTT

V: TRBV7-9
J: TRBJ2-6
D: TRBD1
size: NA
CDR3: CASSGTGETGANVLTF
DNA: TGTGCCAGCTCAGGGACAGGGGAGACTGGGGCCAACGTCCTGACTTTC

V: TRBV20-1
J: TRBJ2-3
D: NA
size: NA
CDR3: CSARGGSGWGTDTQYF
DNA: TGCAGTGCTAGAGGGGGTAGCGGTTGGGGGACAGATACGCAGTATTTT

V: TRBV18
J: TRBJ2-5
D: NA
size: few
CDR3: CASSPFRASNLHQETQYF
DNA: TGTGCCAGCTCACCATTCCGAGCGTCCAATCTACACCAAGAGACCCAGTACTTC

V: TRBV6-6
J: TRBJ2-3
D: NA
size: NA
CDR3: CASSDADTDTQYF
DNA: TGTGCCAGCAGTGATGCTGACACAGATACGCAGTATTTT

V: TRBV11-2
J: TRBJ2-1
D: NA
size: NA
CDR3: CASSPIRGSKNEQFF
DNA: TGTGCCAGCAGCCCCATCAGGGGCAGTAAAAATGAGCAGTTCTTC

V: TRBV28
J: TRBJ1-1
D: TRBD1
size: NA
CDR3: CASSFQGARTEAFF
DNA: TGTGCCAGCAGTTTTCAGGGGGCGCGGACTGAAGCTTTCTTT

V: TRBV10-3
J: TRBJ2-3
D: TRBD2
size: NA
CDR3: CAISESPGGPPDTQYF
DNA: TGTGCCATCAGTGAGTCGCCGGGAGGGCCACCAGATACGCAGTATTTT

V: TRBV7-2
J: TRBJ2-1
D: NA
size: few
CDR3: CASSLAEVSYNEQFF
DNA: TGTGCCAGCAGCTTAGCGGAGGTCAGCTACAATGAGCAGTTCTTC

V: TRBV7-9
J: TRBJ2-2
D: NA
size: NA
CDR3: CASSSSGPSNTGELFF
DNA: TGTGCCAGCAGTTCCAGCGGGCCCTCGAACACCGGGGAGCTGTTTTTT

V: TRBV18
J: TRBJ2-5
D: TRBD2
size: NA
CDR3: CASSRSSGPQETQYF
DNA: TGTGCCAGCTCACGGAGTAGCGGGCCCCAAGAGACCCAGTACTTC

V: TRBV6-2/TRBV6-3
J: TRBJ2-3
D: NA
size: NA
CDR3: CASRPPNRLTDTQYF
DNA: TGTGCCAGCAGACCCCCAAACAGATTGACGGATACGCAGTATTTT

V: TRBV6-1
J: TRBJ2-7
D: TRBD2
size: NA
CDR3: CASSDVRAGGPHEQYF
DNA: TGTGCCAGCAGCGACGTCCGAGCGGGAGGGCCCCACGAGCAGTACTTC